This T cell receptor beta chain came from a study of identical twins. Template switching supplied a universal primer site; unique molecular identifiers were carried on the cDNA. TCRdb itself ran the 5' RACE reads through MiXCR, one entry per CDR3 protein. The sample includes 1.5 million to 2 million distinct CDR3 sequences, more than 30% of them seen just once. Regarding the study as a whole: Models predicted too little out-of-frame TCR alpha sharing in monozygotic twins.

This clonotype was found a few times. The antigen remains unidentified. Germline-derived CDR1 and CDR2 are KGHDR and SFDVKD. V was clipped by 0 bases and J by 2 bases, with 9 bases between them. The CDR3 is made up of 16 amino acids. The TCR was taken from a newborn girl in good health. The source material was cord blood. This sequence joins TRBV24-1 and TRBJ2-2, with D unclear. CDR3 DNA: TGTGCCACCAGTGATTTGCTTGGCGACAACACCGGGGAGCTGTTTTTT. This gives the protein CATSDLLGDNTGELFF.